These 17 T cell receptor beta chains share one sample of origin, sequenced in a study of blood T cell repertoires in COVID-19. The data were produced by immunoSEQ multiplex PCR, yet TCRdb's version contains in-frame clones alone and is incomplete. The sample carries around 250,000 clones, more than 65% recorded once. Sequenced: PBMCs or T cells enriched from blood (not recorded which). Every receptor here comes from a man in his fifties who had recovered from COVID-19.

J is TRBJ1-2 and V is TRBV9, with D perhaps TRBD1 (6 bases). Trimming stripped 5 bases from V and 0 bases from J, with 11 bases between. The CDR3 runs 14 residues. In germline, CDR1 is SGDLS, CDR2 YYNGEE. In nucleotides, the CDR3 is TGTGCCAGCAGAACGACAGGAGCTAACTATGGCTACACCTTC. Encoded protein: CASRTTGANYGYTF.

CDR3 sequence: CASGDRLSPLHF. In nucleotides, the CDR3 is TGTGCCAGCGGGGACAGGCTATCACCCCTCCACTTT. The chain uses TRBV7-3 and TRBJ1-6, with 8 nucleotides matching TRBD1. CDR1 and CDR2 (germline): SGHTA, FQGTGA. V was clipped by 8 bases and J by 10 bases; unmatched bases: 4. The CDR3 is 12 residues long.

This clone was seen only once. The chain employs TRBV14 and TRBJ2-7, with 7 bases that match TRBD2. From germline, CDR1 is SGHDN and CDR2 FVKESK. Losses at the gene ends were 1 base for V and 3 bases for J; bases not matched to a gene: 6. This CDR3 region has 15 residues. The CDR3 protein is CASSQGTSDFYEQYF. CDR3 DNA: TGTGCCAGCAGCCAAGGAACTAGCGACTTCTACGAGCAGTACTTC.

The chain couples TRBV7-2 to TRBJ2-1; D is uncertain. CDR3 length: 13 residues. Trimming stripped 5 bases from V and 2 bases from J, with 7 bases between. Germline-derived CDR1 and CDR2 are SGHTA and FQGNSA. The CDR3 sequence is CASSPTAYNEQFF. CDR3 nucleotides: TGTGCCAGCAGCCCTACGGCCTACAATGAGCAGTTCTTC.

This chain joins TRBV7-2 and TRBJ1-2; D perhaps matches TRBD1 (5 bases). From germline, CDR1 is SGHTA and CDR2 FQGNSA. The CDR3 has 14 residues. Trimming took 5 bases from V and 5 from J, leaving 15 bases between them. The CDR3 nucleotides read TGTGCCAGCAGCCCCCAATCAGGGTCTTATGGCTACACCTTC. Encoded protein: CASSPQSGSYGYTF.

This sequence joins TRBV28 and TRBJ1-1, with 9 bases aligning to TRBD1. This CDR3 region has 16 residues. Germline V gene data show CDR1 as MDHEN and CDR2 as SYDVKM. V was pared by 5 bases and J by 5 bases, with 12 bases of the junction left unmatched. This CDR3 is CASSPRTGEVATEAFF. The CDR3 DNA reads TGTGCCAGCAGTCCCCGGACAGGGGAGGTAGCAACTGAAGCTTTCTTT.

The chain carries TRBV3-1 (or the pseudogene TRBV3-2) and TRBJ1-2; D call uncertain. With 4 bases removed from V and 7 bases from J, the gap between germline ends came to 19 bases. Germline V gene data show CDR1 as LGHDT and CDR2 as YNNKEL (reference sequence). CDR3 size: 15 residues. The CDR3 here is CASSPISTAAGGYTF. CDR3 coding DNA: TGTGCCAGCAGCCCAATCTCGACGGCCGCGGGTGGCTACACCTTC.

As regards this clone: The same CDR3 can be traced to other DNA sequences in this sample. The gene calls are TRBV7-3 and TRBJ1-1; D is ambiguous. CDR1 and CDR2 from the germline V gene are SGHTA and FQGTGA. There are 13 residues in the CDR3. V was cut by 4 bases and J by 0 bases, with 6 bases left in between. This CDR3 is CASSSQMNTEAFF. The CDR3 DNA sequence: TGTGCCAGCAGCTCTCAGATGAACACTGAAGCTTTCTTT. Using reference TRBV7-3 and TRBJ1-1 for the parts outside the CDR3, the full variable domain is GAGVSQTPSNKVTEKGKYVELRCDPISGHTALYWYRQSLGQGPEFLIYFQGTGAADDSGLPNDRFFAVRPEGSVSTLKIQRTERGDSAVYLCASSSQMNTEAFFGQGTRLTVV.

The J gene is TRBJ1-1, the V gene TRBV5-1; possibly TRBD1 for D (6 bases). V lost 5 bases and J lost 1, with 15 bases in between. Germline CDR1 SGHRS, CDR2 YFSETQ. This CDR3 spans 15 amino acids. The CDR3 reads CASSSPGHQNTEAFF. The CDR3, as DNA: TGCGCCAGCAGTAGCCCGGGACACCAGAACACTGAAGCTTTCTTT.

V gene TRBV7-6 combines with J gene TRBJ2-2, with 7 bases matching TRBD2. This CDR3 spans 16 amino acids. V dropped 4 bases and J dropped 0; count of bases not matched to a gene: 5. Germline V gene sequence: CDR1 SGHVS, CDR2 FNYEAQ. CDR3 coding DNA: TGTGCCAGCAGCTCCCCCCTAGCGGCGAACACCGGGGAGCTGTTTTTT. Protein sequence: CASSSPLAANTGELFF.

This rearrangement joins TRBV11-3 to TRBJ2-1; 9 bases line up with TRBD2. Germline CDR1 and CDR2: SGHNT and YENEEA. The junction had 16 bases not matched to a gene; V was cut back by 5 bases and J by 2 bases. The CDR3 has 19 residues. The CDR3 reads CASSANETLSGRTYNEQFF. CDR3 nucleotides: TGTGCCAGCAGCGCCAATGAAACCCTAAGCGGGAGGACCTACAATGAGCAGTTCTTC. Full variable domain (outside the CDR3, taken from reference TRBV11-3 and TRBJ2-1): EAGVVQSPRYKIIEKKQPVAFWCNPISGHNTLYWYLQNLGQGPELLIRYENEEAVDDSQLPKDRFSAERLKGVDSTLKIQPAELGDSAVYLCASSANETLSGRTYNEQFFGPGTRLTVL.

The chain links TRBV18 to TRBJ1-1; D is uncertain. The V end was cut by 6 bases, the J end by 6 bases, with 14 bases between. The CDR3 sequence is 13 residues long. Germline V CDR1 and CDR2: KGHSH, LQKENI. This chain's CDR3 is CASSLTERAEAFF. The CDR3 DNA is TGTGCCAGCTCCCTGACCGAACGGGCTGAAGCTTTCTTT.

The V call is TRBV3-1 (or the pseudogene TRBV3-2), the J call TRBJ1-1; 8 nucleotides align to TRBD1. Germline lookup yields CDR1 LGHDT and CDR2 YNNKEL (reference sequence). The CDR3 runs 13 residues. J was trimmed by 6 bases and V by 2 bases; bases with no gene match: 2. CDR3 DNA: TGTGCCAGCAGCCAAACAGGGGGAGCTGAAGCTTTCTTT. Residues: CASSQTGGAEAFF.

This clone was recorded only once. The chain is built from TRBV6-1 and TRBJ1-1; D unclear. Trimming pared 2 bases from V and 2 bases from J, leaving 9 bases between. The CDR3 sequence is 14 residues long. The germline CDR1 and CDR2 sequences are MNHNS and SASEGT. The CDR3, as DNA: TGTGCCAGCAGTGAACTGGCGGGAAACACTGAAGCTTTCTTT. Protein: CASSELAGNTEAFF.

V gene TRBV11-3 combines with J gene TRBJ2-5; no reliable D call. Germline CDR1 reads SGHNT; CDR2 reads YENEEA. This CDR3 spans 10 amino acids. The V end lost 7 bases, the J end lost 5 bases, and 5 bases lay between the germline ends. CDR3 nucleotide sequence: TGTGCCAGCACCCGGGAGACCCAGTACTTC. Protein product: CASTRETQYF.

The genes are TRBV24-1 and TRBJ2-6; TRBD1 might be the D (6 bases). Deletions cut 5 bases from V and 0 bases from J, with 16 bases between. This CDR3 has 18 residues. Germline CDR1 reads KGHDR; CDR2 reads SFDVKD. CDR3 coding DNA: TGTGCCACCAGTGGAACCCGACAGGTGAACTCTGGGGCCAACGTCCTGACTTTC. Translated, it gives CATSGTRQVNSGANVLTF.

This clone has a handful of counts. The chain recombines TRBV4-1 with TRBJ1-1, with D hard to call. Trimming left V 3 bases short and J 4 bases short, with 9 bases between. This CDR3 comprises 13 residues. The V gene's germline CDR1 is MGHRA and CDR2 YSYEKL. The CDR3 DNA sequence: TGCGCCAGCAGCCAGGCGAGGGTCACTGAAGCTTTCTTT. It is translated as CASSQARVTEAFF.